What follows describes a single TCR beta chain. The data originate from a study of prognosis after radiotherapy for stage I lung cancer. Overall study context: In about 15 patients the disease was a newly diagnosed primary stage I lung tumor, whereas a few had oligometastatic NSCLC following surgical resection of the primary tumor. A handful of patients had distant metastases at a median of about seven months after radiotherapy, and 15 showed no significant progression.

Six milliliters of peripheral blood were drawn at each of two time points. TCR beta CDR3 was amplified from genomic DNA by two-round multiplex PCR. Gene-specific TRBV and TRBJ primers were used in PCR round one. PCR's second round employed universal primers. MiXCR, applied by TCRdb to the multiplex PCR reads, yields one record per CDR3 protein. The sample shows approximately 17,000 distinct CDR3 sequences, less than 45% of them seen only once. Germline V gene data show CDR1 as MDHEN and CDR2 as SYDVKM. Trimming cost V 7 bases and J 7 bases, with 22 bases left between them. The CDR3 is made up of 16 amino acids.

Sequences were derived from PBMCs, sampled before or after stereotactic body radiation therapy (not recorded which). The J gene is TRBJ2-2, the V gene TRBV28, with TRBD2 as a possible D gene (7 bases). This clonotype was sampled from a donor over 45 with non-small cell lung cancer. The CDR3 DNA reads as TGTGCCAGCATCTCCCCGGGGGGCAGGGGTGGCGGGGAGCTGTTTTTT. Translation: CASISPGGRGGGELFF.